This TCR beta chain was sequenced in a study of T cells in women clearing cervical HPV infection. Looked up from germline, CDR1 is SNHLY and CDR2 is FYNNEI. The germline V and J ends were trimmed by 6 bases and 3 bases, with 12 bases remaining between them. This CDR3 has 14 residues. Here immunoSEQ multiplex PCR was the method, and the copy in TCRdb shows in-frame clones only, minus some. This listing includes tens of thousands of clones. Details on this clone: The CDR3 extends 3 residues past the end of the read, so its final part is completed from the germline J gene.

The chain couples TRBV2 to TRBJ1-5, with D perhaps matching TRBD1 (6 bases). The sequenced sample consisted of blood buffy coat. The receptor was isolated from a woman between 18 and 70 years old with a cervical HPV16 infection that either progressed to CIN3+ or cleared (not recorded which). The part of the CDR3 DNA that was read is TGTGCCAGCAGAAACAGGGTTAACAATCAGCCC. Translated: CASRNRVNNQP. The entire CDR3 sequence reads CASRNRVNNQPQHF.